This T cell receptor (beta chain) is from a study of blood T cell repertoires in COVID-19. Study-wide background: The samples span acute and convalescent COVID-19 from the United States, Italy and Spain. In each case, the material was cDNA or gDNA derived from T cells, B-cell-depleted T cells, or PBMCs.

Trimming removed 4 bases from V and 13 bases from J; junction bases left unmatched: 8. Germline V gene sequence: CDR1 SGHNT, CDR2 YYREEE (reference sequence). There are 13 residues in the CDR3. In the study's own analysis: Reference gene primer amplification yielded estimated nucleated cell counts. Clones were read by immunoSEQ multiplex PCR, and TCRdb kept only the in-frame ones, dropping some. From that table come the V and J calls and clone size; the DNA was used to work out D and trimming. The profile shows roughly 190,000 clones, 70% to 90% of them singletons. Sample: peripheral blood. This sequence originates from a woman aged 65 to 85 with active or convalescent COVID-19. The chain joins TRBV5-4 to TRBJ2-7; TRBD2 matches 13 bases. The CDR3 DNA is TGTGCCAGCAGCGCCGAAAGGACTAGCGGGAGCTACTTC. It yields the protein CASSAERTSGSYF.